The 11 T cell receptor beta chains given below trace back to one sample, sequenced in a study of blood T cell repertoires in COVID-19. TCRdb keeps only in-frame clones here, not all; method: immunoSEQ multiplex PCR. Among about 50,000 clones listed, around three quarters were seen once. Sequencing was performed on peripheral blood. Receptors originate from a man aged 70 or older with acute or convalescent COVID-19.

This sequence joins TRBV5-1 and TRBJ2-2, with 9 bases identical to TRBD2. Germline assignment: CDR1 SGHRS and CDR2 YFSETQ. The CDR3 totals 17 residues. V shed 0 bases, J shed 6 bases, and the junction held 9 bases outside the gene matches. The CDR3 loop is CASSLEFGGRAAGELFF. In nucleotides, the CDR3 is TGCGCCAGCAGCTTGGAGTTTGGCGGGAGGGCCGCCGGGGAGCTGTTTTTT.

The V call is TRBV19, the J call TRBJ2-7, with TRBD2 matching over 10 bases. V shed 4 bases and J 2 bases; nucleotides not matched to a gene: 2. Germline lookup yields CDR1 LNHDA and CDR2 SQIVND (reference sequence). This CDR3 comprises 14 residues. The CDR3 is CASSTLAGTYEQYF. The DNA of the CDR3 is TGTGCCAGTAGTACACTAGCGGGGACCTACGAGCAGTACTTC.

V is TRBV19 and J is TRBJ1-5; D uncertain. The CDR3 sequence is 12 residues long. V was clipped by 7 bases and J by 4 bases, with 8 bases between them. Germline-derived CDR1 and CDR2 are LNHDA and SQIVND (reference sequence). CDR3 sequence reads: CASNRVNQPQHF. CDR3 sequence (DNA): TGTGCCAGTAACAGAGTAAATCAGCCCCAGCATTTT.

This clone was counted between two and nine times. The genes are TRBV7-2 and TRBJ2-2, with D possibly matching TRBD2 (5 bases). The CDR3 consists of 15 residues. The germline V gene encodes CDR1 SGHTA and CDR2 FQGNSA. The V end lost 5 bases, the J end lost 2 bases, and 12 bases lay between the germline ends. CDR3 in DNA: TGTGCCAGCAGCCGCGGACGACTAAACACCGGGGAGCTGTTTTTT. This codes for CASSRGRLNTGELFF.

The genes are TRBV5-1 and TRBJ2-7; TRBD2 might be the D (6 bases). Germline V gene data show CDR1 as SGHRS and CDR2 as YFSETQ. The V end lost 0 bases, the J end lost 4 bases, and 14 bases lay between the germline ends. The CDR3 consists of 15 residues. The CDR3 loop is CASSLVGGAQYEQYF. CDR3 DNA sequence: TGCGCCAGCAGCTTGGTTGGCGGGGCCCAATACGAGCAGTACTTC.

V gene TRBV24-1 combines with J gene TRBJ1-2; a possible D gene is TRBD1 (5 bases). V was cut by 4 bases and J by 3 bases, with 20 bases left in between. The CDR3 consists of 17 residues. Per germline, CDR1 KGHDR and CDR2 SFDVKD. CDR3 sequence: CATSEKMSGDLDYGYTF. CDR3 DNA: TGTGCCACCAGTGAAAAGATGTCGGGGGATTTGGACTATGGCTACACCTTC.

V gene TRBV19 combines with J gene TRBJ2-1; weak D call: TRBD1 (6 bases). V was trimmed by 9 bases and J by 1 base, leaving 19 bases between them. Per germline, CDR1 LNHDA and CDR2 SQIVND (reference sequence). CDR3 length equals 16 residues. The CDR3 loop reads CASKPGQFSSYNEQFF. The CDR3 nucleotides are TGTGCCAGCAAGCCAGGACAGTTCTCATCCTACAATGAGCAGTTCTTC.

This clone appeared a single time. The CDR3 DNA reads TGTGCCAGCAGCTTTTCCTACCGGGAGGGCACTGAAGCTTTCTTT. Translated, it gives CASSFSYREGTEAFF. V usage is TRBV9 and J usage is TRBJ1-1; D is uncertain. The CDR3 is 15 amino acids. Trimming left V 4 bases short and J 4 bases short, with 17 bases between. The germline V gene has CDR1 SGDLS and CDR2 YYNGEE.

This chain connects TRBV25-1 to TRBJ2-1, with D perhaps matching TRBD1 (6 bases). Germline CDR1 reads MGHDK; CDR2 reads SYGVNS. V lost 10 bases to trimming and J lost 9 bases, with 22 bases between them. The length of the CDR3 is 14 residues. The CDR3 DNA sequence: TGTGCCACCAGGGGCGCGGGTTATCTCAGTGAGCAGTTCTTC. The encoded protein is CATRGAGYLSEQFF.

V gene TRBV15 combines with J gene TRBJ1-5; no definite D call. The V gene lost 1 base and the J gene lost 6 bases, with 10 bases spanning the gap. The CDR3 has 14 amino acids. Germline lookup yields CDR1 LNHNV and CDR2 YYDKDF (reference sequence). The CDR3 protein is CATSRGVTGQPQHF. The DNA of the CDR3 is TGTGCCACCAGCAGAGGTGTGACGGGTCAGCCCCAGCATTTT. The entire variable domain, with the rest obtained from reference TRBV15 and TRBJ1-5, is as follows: DAMVIQNPRYQVTQFGKPVTLSCSQTLNHNVMYWYQQKSSQAPKLLFHYYDKDFNNEADTPDNFQSRRPNTSFCFLDIRSPGLGDTAMYLCATSRGVTGQPQHFGDGTRLSIL.

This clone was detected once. This CDR3 is CASSIDLGGEKTQYF. The DNA for the CDR3 is TGTGCCAGTAGTATAGATCTGGGAGGGGAGAAGACCCAGTACTTC. V and J are TRBV19 and TRBJ2-5; 7 nucleotides line up with TRBD2. Unmatched junction bases numbered 7, after V lost 0 bases and J lost 6 bases. The CDR3 loop spans 15 amino acids. Germline V gives CDR1 LNHDA, CDR2 SQIVND (reference sequence).